The 5 T cell receptor beta chains below were found in one sample sequenced in a study of T-cell reconstitution after alpha-beta-depleted transplantation in children (dated by TCRdb to 2015 to 2016). Taken with the paper, the label for treatment or condition translates to: allogeneic hematopoietic cell transplantation with graft depleted of TCRalphabeta T cells and CD19 B cells. Library creation used PCR. The sequencing machine was an Illumina HiSeq 2500. To normalize quantification of the TCRbeta repertoire, the TCR libraries were built with molecular barcoding that relied on unique molecular identifiers. TCRdb trimmed public reads at Q25 via fastp, called clones via MiXCR and kept in-frame beta chains. Rows are unified per CDR3 protein, each entry keeping the most common DNA and genes. The sample data list some 200,000 distinct CDR3 sequences, and approximately 8% of these were observed just once. Roughly a third of the sample lies in the top ten.

The sequencing here drew on PBMCs, mostly from graft donor cells, taken 360 days after TCRalphabeta/CD19-depleted stem cell transplant. The receptor set was obtained from a male patient between 2 and 10 years old who had a stem cell transplant for acute myeloid leukemia, so the T cells may come from the graft donor.

This clonotype is a singleton in its sample. A much larger clone sits a single nucleotide away, making a read error possible. This likely comes from a read error, as the CDR3 has no conserved phenylalanine or tryptophan at its end. The V call is TRBV11-1, the J call TRBJ2-1, with D hard to call. V was clipped by 3 bases and J by 5 bases, with 5 bases between them. This CDR3 has 12 amino acids. Germline V CDR1 and CDR2: SGHAT, FQDESV (reference sequence). For the CDR3, the DNA is TGTGCCAGCAGCTTCCCCAACAATGAGCAGTTCTAC. Its translation: CASSFPNNEQFY.

The J gene is TRBJ1-3, the V gene TRBV18, with 8 nucleotides matching TRBD1. Per germline, CDR1 KGHSH and CDR2 LQKENI. The CDR3 sequence is 16 residues long. V dropped 2 bases and J dropped 1; count of bases not matched to a gene: 4. The DNA for the CDR3 is TGTGCCAGCTCACCAGGGACAGGAACTTCTGGAAACACCATATATTTT. Amino acids: CASSPGTGTSGNTIYF.

The table lists this clonotype with a few counts. This chain connects TRBV12-3 or TRBV12-4 to TRBJ1-5, with D hard to call. V lost 6 bases to trimming and J lost 0 bases, with 3 bases between them. The CDR3 is 12 residues long. The CDR3 here is CASRVSNQPQHF. The CDR3 DNA reads TGTGCCAGCAGGGTTAGCAATCAGCCCCAGCATTTT.

This clonotype was seen ten or more times. The CDR3 here is CSAYLTGTPGNEQFF. The CDR3 DNA sequence: TGCAGTGCTTACCTAACCGGGACACCGGGCAATGAGCAGTTCTTC. The genes are TRBV20-1 and TRBJ2-1; a weak D match, TRBD1 (6 bases). Germline V lookup: CDR1 DFQATT, CDR2 SNEGSKA (reference sequence). Trimming removed 5 bases from V and 6 bases from J, with 20 bases in between. CDR3 size: 15 residues.

The sample holds many counts of this clonotype. The chain carries TRBV5-1 and TRBJ1-1; D remains ambiguous. V dropped 0 bases and J dropped 6 bases, with 6 bases sitting between them. The CDR3 is 12 residues long. Per germline, CDR1 SGHRS and CDR2 YFSETQ. In nucleotides, the CDR3 is TGCGCCAGCAGCTTGGATCCATCTGAAGCTTTCTTT. Its translation: CASSLDPSEAFF. The whole variable domain, remainder taken from reference TRBV5-1 and TRBJ1-1, is KAGVTQTPRYLIKTRGQQVTLSCSPISGHRSVSWYQQTPGQGLQFLFEYFSETQRNKGNFPGRFSGRQFSNSRSEMNVSTLELGDSALYLCASSLDPSEAFFGQGTRLTVV.